The clone carrying this T cell receptor (beta chain) was recorded a few times. Under the authors' procedure: The assay estimated nucleated cells by amplifying reference gene primers. Assay used: immunoSEQ multiplex PCR; TCRdb lists only in-frame clones, some missing. The DNA gave D and trimming, while V, J and clone size come from that table. The data contain about 42,000 clones, roughly nine tenths of them singletons. These data come from a study of blood T cell repertoires in COVID-19. Study background: Both acute and convalescent COVID-19 samples were obtained from the United States, Italy and Spain. From T cells, B-cell-depleted T cells, or PBMCs came the material, which was cDNA or gDNA.

Germline V gene data show CDR1 as DFQATT and CDR2 as SNEGSKA (reference sequence). V lost 3 bases and J lost 4; bases outside the gene matches: 8. This CDR3 has 15 amino acids. This chain uses TRBV20-1 with TRBJ2-7, with TRBD1 matching over 11 bases. Sequenced material: peripheral blood. The receptor comes from a human donor in a cohort sampled during active COVID-19. CDR3 nucleotide sequence: TGCAGTGCTAGTTATCCGGGACAGGGGGGGTACGAGCAGTACTTC. Translation: CSASYPGQGGYEQYF.